Listed here are 9 T cell receptor beta chains from one sample, sequenced in a study of T cell responses to AZD1222 COVID-19 vaccine. Sequencing used immunoSEQ multiplex PCR; TCRdb keeps in-frame clones, though not all of them. The profile shows approximately 130,000 clones, roughly nine tenths of them singletons. Material: peripheral blood, obtained 28 days after the second AZD1222 dose. Every receptor here comes from an adult who received the AZD1222 COVID-19 vaccine.

This chain uses TRBV29-1 with TRBJ1-5, with D maybe TRBD1 (5 bases). CDR3 size: 13 residues. V lost 2 bases to trimming and J lost 5 bases, with 10 bases between them. The germline gives CDR1 SQVTM, CDR2 ANQGSEA. The CDR3, as DNA: TGCAGCGTTGAACAGGGTGAGGATCAGCCCCAGCATTTT. It translates to CSVEQGEDQPQHF.

This clone is categorized as medium-sized. The rearrangement links TRBV11-2 to TRBJ2-2; D gene ambiguous. Trimming stripped 2 bases from V and 0 bases from J, with 4 bases between. Germline V gives CDR1 SGHAT, CDR2 FQNNGV. The CDR3 runs to 14 residues. The CDR3 loop reads CASSLQPNTGELFF. For the CDR3, the DNA is TGTGCCAGCAGCTTACAGCCGAACACCGGGGAGCTGTTTTTT.

To note about this clone: At one boundary the junction diverges from the germline segment, which might be a read error. The chain has TRBV6-6 and TRBJ1-5; D remains ambiguous. The germline CDR1 and CDR2 sequences are MNHNY and SVGAGI (reference sequence). There are 15 residues in the CDR3. Here the CDR3 DNA reads TGTGCCAGCAGTTACGAAGGACGCGGCAATCAGCTCCAGCATTTT. Translation: CASSYEGRGNQLQHF.

This clone was recorded once. The V gene is TRBV28, the J gene TRBJ2-7, with TRBD1 as a possible D gene (5 bases). The germline gives CDR1 MDHEN, CDR2 SYDVKM. The V end was cut by 7 bases, the J end by 3 bases, with 7 bases between. The CDR3 covers 11 residues. The CDR3 DNA is TGTGCCAGCACCCAGGGCTACGAGCAGTACTTC. Protein sequence: CASTQGYEQYF.

V usage is TRBV6-5 and J usage is TRBJ2-3; 11 bases are shared with TRBD2. Germline V gene data show CDR1 as MNHEY and CDR2 as SVGAGI. J gave up 6 bases and V 8 bases, and 10 bases lay outside the gene matches. The CDR3 runs to 15 residues. The CDR3 coding sequence is TGTGCCAGCCGGATAGCGGGAGGGCCGGGTGATACGCAGTATTTT. Translating gives CASRIAGGPGDTQYF.

The V call is TRBV18, the J call TRBJ2-3; 7 bases map to TRBD1. In germline, CDR1 is KGHSH, CDR2 LQKENI. The CDR3 is made up of 14 amino acids. V lost 3 bases and J lost 0; bases outside the gene matches: 0. CDR3 in amino acids: CASSPGQSTDTQYF. The DNA for the CDR3 is TGTGCCAGCTCACCGGGACAGAGCACAGATACGCAGTATTTT. Full variable domain (outside the CDR3, taken from reference TRBV18 and TRBJ2-3): NAGVMQNPRHLVRRRGQEARLRCSPMKGHSHVYWYRQLPEEGLKFMVYLQKENIIDESGMPKERFSAEFPKEGPSILRIQQVVRGDSAAYFCASSPGQSTDTQYFGPGTRLTVL.

The J gene is TRBJ2-1, the V gene TRBV15, with D uncertain. This CDR3 has 14 residues. Looked up from germline, CDR1 is LNHNV and CDR2 is YYDKDF (reference sequence). The V and J ends lost 1 base and 4 bases respectively, with 8 bases between them. CDR3 loop: CATSRAPTYNEQFF. CDR3 sequence (DNA): TGTGCCACCAGCAGAGCCCCTACGTACAATGAGCAGTTCTTC.

The chain recombines TRBV9 with TRBJ1-3; maybe TRBD1 (5 bases). Trimming left V 3 bases short and J 4 bases short, with 14 bases between. Germline V gene data show CDR1 as SGDLS and CDR2 as YYNGEE. The CDR3 contains 15 residues. In DNA form, the CDR3 reads TGTGCCAGCAGCGGCGGGACCAGCTCAGGAAACACCATATATTTT. Its protein is CASSGGTSSGNTIYF. The full variable domain, completed using reference TRBV9 and TRBJ1-3, is DSGVTQTPKHLITATGQRVTLRCSPRSGDLSVYWYQQSLDQGLQFLIQYYNGEERAKGNILERFSAQQFPDLHSELNLSSLELGDSALYFCASSGGTSSGNTIYFGEGSWLTVV.

The genes are TRBV2 and TRBJ1-2; the D gene is possibly TRBD1 (5 bases). There are 13 residues in the CDR3. Trimming cost V 10 bases and J 2 bases, with 14 bases left between them. Germline-derived CDR1 and CDR2 are SNHLY and FYNNEI. CDR3: CAKEGRINYGYTF. The CDR3 region has the DNA TGTGCCAAAGAGGGGCGTATAAACTATGGCTACACCTTC.